Presented here are 27 T cell receptor beta chains from one specimen sequenced in a study of shared clonotypes between healthy human individuals. Repertoires were generated with immunoSEQ multiplex PCR, while TCRdb's copy carries only in-frame clones and drops some. The data contain about 610,000 clones, 90% to 97% of them singletons. Only CD45RO-negative cells positively selected for CCR7 counted as naive CD8 cells, so terminally differentiated effector memory CD45RA+ cells were excluded. Specimen: naive CD8+ T cells sorted from blood. Source of these receptors: a woman between 25 and 40 years old in good health.

The chain is built from TRBV30 and TRBJ2-1, with D tentatively TRBD2 (6 bases). The V and J ends lost 5 bases and 7 bases respectively, with 21 bases between them. Germline CDR1 reads GTSNPN; CDR2 reads SVGIG (reference sequence). The CDR3 loop spans 15 amino acids. CDR3 amino acids: CAWHGGTSPTNEQFF. The CDR3 DNA reads TGTGCCTGGCATGGGGGGACCAGCCCTACGAATGAGCAGTTCTTC.

The chain is built from TRBV5-4 and TRBJ1-1; 7 bases align to TRBD1. Germline CDR1 reads SGHNT; CDR2 reads YYREEE (reference sequence). The V gene end was trimmed by 0 bases and the J gene end by 4 bases; junction bases not matched to a gene: 0. This CDR3 region has 13 residues. CDR3 protein: CASSLDRGTEAFF. Written as DNA, the CDR3 is TGTGCCAGCAGCTTGGACAGGGGCACTGAAGCTTTCTTT.

The genes are TRBV9 and TRBJ1-2; D is uncertain. Trimming left V 3 bases short and J 4 bases short, with 7 bases between. Germline V gene lookup returns CDR1 SGDLS and CDR2 YYNGEE. This CDR3 region has 12 residues. The CDR3 region is CASSGTGYGYTF. The CDR3 DNA is TGTGCCAGCAGCGGGACGGGCTATGGCTACACCTTC.

The chain recombines TRBV19 with TRBJ2-7; 8 bases are a match to TRBD1. The CDR3 loop spans 15 amino acids. CDR1 is LNHDA and CDR2 is SQIVND in the germline V gene (reference sequence). V lost 3 bases and J lost 0; bases outside the gene matches: 4. CDR3 nucleotide sequence: TGTGCCAGTAGTATTTTGACAGGGGCCTCCTACGAGCAGTACTTC. It yields the protein CASSILTGASYEQYF.

The chain carries TRBV6-5 and TRBJ2-5; D possibly uses TRBD1 or TRBD2 (5 bases each). Germline CDR1 and CDR2: MNHEY and SVGAGI. Trimming stripped 4 bases from V and 1 base from J, with 10 bases between. The CDR3 has 14 residues. DNA for the CDR3: TGTGCCAGCAGTTCGTCAGGGACCCAAGAGACCCAGTACTTC. Protein product: CASSSSGTQETQYF.

The rearrangement uses TRBV29-1 and TRBJ2-2; D ambiguous. V lost 2 bases and J lost 1, with 8 bases in between. The CDR3 consists of 14 residues. Germline V gene lookup returns CDR1 SQVTM and CDR2 ANQGSEA. CDR3 bases: TGCAGCGTTGAACGCGGTTTGAACACCGGGGAGCTGTTTTTT. Its translation is CSVERGLNTGELFF.

This chain uses TRBV5-4 with TRBJ2-7; D unclear. This CDR3 contains 15 residues. V was cut by 4 bases and J by 2 bases, with 16 bases left in between. Germline lookup yields CDR1 SGHNT and CDR2 YYREEE (reference sequence). The CDR3 spells CASSPAPVSPYEQYF. The CDR3 coding sequence is TGTGCCAGCAGCCCGGCGCCTGTCAGCCCCTACGAGCAGTACTTC.

The rearrangement uses TRBV19 and TRBJ2-5; 10 nucleotides line up with TRBD1. Unmatched junction bases numbered 4, after V lost 3 bases and J lost 0 bases. The CDR3 consists of 16 residues. Germline lookup yields CDR1 LNHDA and CDR2 SQIVND (reference sequence). The DNA of the CDR3 is TGTGCCAGTAGTATCGCCGGGACAGGGGACCAAGAGACCCAGTACTTC. Encoded protein: CASSIAGTGDQETQYF.

V usage is TRBV28 and J usage is TRBJ2-1; tentatively, D is TRBD2 (5 bases). The CDR3 sequence is 11 residues long. V shed 6 bases and J shed 9 bases, with 9 bases lying between them. Germline values: CDR1 MDHEN, CDR2 SYDVKM. CDR3 bases: TGTGCCAGCAGCCCTAGCAGTGAGCAGTTCTTC. Its protein product is CASSPSSEQFF.

The chain recombines TRBV15 with TRBJ1-2; 10 bases map to TRBD1. The CDR3 spans 16 residues. In germline, CDR1 is LNHNV, CDR2 YYDKDF (reference sequence). Trimming cost V 1 base and J 7 bases; bases outside gene matches: 9. The CDR3 region has the DNA TGTGCCACCAGCAGAGCGACAGGGGGCGAGCATGGTGGCTACACCTTC. Translated: CATSRATGGEHGGYTF.

The rearrangement uses TRBV19 and TRBJ2-2; 9 bases line up with TRBD2. Germline V lookup: CDR1 LNHDA, CDR2 SQIVND (reference sequence). This CDR3 has 16 amino acids. The junction had 9 bases not matched to a gene; V was cut back by 7 bases and J by 3 bases. CDR3 coding DNA: TGTGCCAGTATTGGGGAAACTAGCGGGTACACCGGGGAGCTGTTTTTT. This gives the protein CASIGETSGYTGELFF.

The CDR3 DNA reads as TGCGCCAGCAGTGCCGGGATCCTCTACGAGCAGTACTTC. Protein product: CASSAGILYEQYF. The chain links TRBV10-1 to TRBJ2-5; maybe TRBD2 (5 bases). The tail of the sequence fits TRBJ2-7 better, so the J call may be wrong. The CDR3 runs 13 residues. The germline V gene encodes CDR1 WNHNN and CDR2 SYGVQD (reference sequence).

The chain has TRBV11-3 and TRBJ1-1; the D gene is possibly TRBD1 (5 bases). CDR1 is SGHNT and CDR2 is YENEEA in the germline V gene. V was cut by 1 base and J by 6 bases, with 9 bases left in between. The CDR3 totals 13 residues. CDR3: CASSLALGAEAFF. Here the CDR3 DNA reads TGTGCCAGCAGCTTAGCATTAGGGGCTGAAGCTTTCTTT.

The CDR3 sequence: CASSLDSQETQYF. In nucleotides, the CDR3 is TGTGCCAGCAGCTTAGACAGCCAAGAGACCCAGTACTTC. J is TRBJ2-5 and V is TRBV7-8; D is ambiguous. V was clipped by 1 base and J by 1 base, with 4 bases between them. The CDR3 consists of 13 residues. Germline values: CDR1 SGHVS, CDR2 FQNEAQ.

The rearrangement joins TRBV10-3 to TRBJ1-2; D uncertain. V was cut by 3 bases and J by 3 bases, with 8 bases left in between. The CDR3 consists of 13 residues. Germline CDR1 ENHRY, CDR2 SYGVKD. CDR3 DNA: TGTGCCATCAGTGACGGTTCGTACTATGGCTACACCTTC. It encodes CAISDGSYYGYTF.

This clone has just a few counts. The CDR3 DNA is TGCGCCAGCAGCTTGGAGGCAGACAATGAAGCTTTCTTT. It translates to CASSLEADNEAFF. The chain is built from TRBV5-1 and TRBJ1-1; D is uncertain. CDR3 length: 13 amino acids. Per germline, CDR1 SGHRS and CDR2 YFSETQ. The germline V and J ends were trimmed by 0 bases and 7 bases, with 10 bases remaining between them. The entire variable domain, with the rest obtained from reference TRBV5-1 and TRBJ1-1, is as follows: KAGVTQTPRYLIKTRGQQVTLSCSPISGHRSVSWYQQTPGQGLQFLFEYFSETQRNKGNFPGRFSGRQFSNSRSEMNVSTLELGDSALYLCASSLEADNEAFFGQGTRLTVV.

The chain couples TRBV5-6 to TRBJ2-7; TRBD2 might be the D (6 bases). CDR3 length: 13 residues. The V gene's germline CDR1 is SGHDT and CDR2 YYEEEE. V lost 2 bases, J lost 3 bases, and 9 bases lay in between. In DNA, the CDR3 is TGTGCCAGCAGCTTAGGAGGGGACTACGAGCAGTACTTC. Protein: CASSLGGDYEQYF.

The V gene is TRBV9, the J gene TRBJ2-7, with 9 bases matching TRBD2. The CDR3 consists of 14 residues. The junction had 7 bases not matched to a gene; V was cut back by 4 bases and J by 5 bases. CDR1 is SGDLS, CDR2 YYNGEE, per germline. CDR3 sequence reads: CASSRTGTSNEQYF. CDR3 DNA: TGTGCCAGCAGCCGAACCGGGACTAGCAACGAGCAGTACTTC.

This clone occurred once. V is TRBV7-6 and J is TRBJ2-3; 8 positions agree with TRBD2. Germline loops: CDR1 SGHVS, CDR2 FNYEAQ. The length of the CDR3 is 14 residues. Germline trimming cut 5 bases from V and 2 bases from J; bases unmatched to any gene: 3. The CDR3 coding sequence is TGTGCCAGCAGCCCCGGACTAGCCACAGATACGCAGTATTTT. Its protein is CASSPGLATDTQYF.

The chain employs TRBV5-6 and TRBJ1-3, with D unresolved. V gave up 4 bases and J gave up 1 base, with 12 bases separating them. Germline V CDR1 and CDR2: SGHDT, YYEEEE. The CDR3 covers 15 residues. DNA for the CDR3: TGTGCCAGCAGCACCCCCCAGGAGTCTGGAAACACCATATATTTT. Its protein is CASSTPQESGNTIYF. Combining the CDR3 with reference TRBV5-6 and TRBJ1-3 gives the whole variable domain DAGVTQSPTHLIKTRGQQVTLRCSPKSGHDTVSWYQQALGQGPQFIFQYYEEEERQRGNFPDRFSGHQFPNYSSELNVNALLLGDSALYLCASSTPQESGNTIYFGEGSWLTVV.

This chain joins TRBV7-9 and TRBJ2-2; D assignment may be TRBD1 or TRBD2 (5 bases each). The V end was cut by 5 bases, the J end by 8 bases, with 9 bases between. The germline V gene has CDR1 SEHNR and CDR2 FQNEAQ (reference sequence). The CDR3 consists of 12 residues. The CDR3 DNA sequence: TGTGCCAGCAGCCCGGGACCTGGGGAGCTGTTTTTT. Its protein is CASSPGPGELFF. Supplemented by reference TRBV7-9 and TRBJ2-2, the full variable domain reads DTGVSQNPRHKITKRGQNVTFRCDPISEHNRLYWYRQTLGQGPEFLTYFQNEAQLEKSRLLSDRFSAERPKGSFSTLEIQRTEQGDSAMYLCASSPGPGELFFGEGSRLTVL.

The DNA for the CDR3 is TGTGCCAGCAGCCTGGGACTGACCCCCGGGGAGCTGTTTTTT. Amino acids: CASSLGLTPGELFF. V usage is TRBV11-3 and J usage is TRBJ2-2, with a possible D match to TRBD2 (6 bases). Trimming cost V 5 bases and J 6 bases, with 13 bases left between them. Germline CDR1 SGHNT, CDR2 YENEEA. CDR3 size: 14 residues.

The rearrangement uses TRBV2 and TRBJ2-2; 7 bases agree with TRBD2. This CDR3 has 15 residues. Germline CDR1 and CDR2: SNHLY and FYNNEI. With V trimmed by 4 bases and J by 3 bases, 5 bases remained unmatched. The CDR3 spells CASSAGGSYTGELFF. In DNA form, the CDR3 reads TGTGCCAGCAGTGCCGGCGGGAGTTACACCGGGGAGCTGTTTTTT.

The chain joins TRBV30 to TRBJ1-2; 7 bases map to TRBD1. Germline V lookup: CDR1 GTSNPN, CDR2 SVGIG (reference sequence). This CDR3 region has 13 residues. Trimming cost V 0 bases and J 6 bases; bases outside gene matches: 4. Here the CDR3 DNA reads TGTGCCTGGAGTGTAGGCAGGGGGGATGGCTACACCTTC. Its translation is CAWSVGRGDGYTF.

The table lists this clone with a count of one. V gene TRBV28 combines with J gene TRBJ2-7; D is perhaps TRBD1 (6 bases). V shed 6 bases and J shed 7 bases, with 16 bases lying between them. The germline V gene encodes CDR1 MDHEN and CDR2 SYDVKM. This CDR3 contains 13 residues. CDR3: CASRPGQLREQYF. CDR3 bases: TGTGCCAGCAGACCCGGACAGCTCAGAGAGCAGTACTTC.

This chain connects TRBV9 to TRBJ2-7, with a weak D call TRBD1 (5 bases). The CDR3 length is 13 residues. Germline CDR1 and CDR2: SGDLS and YYNGEE. V was trimmed by 3 bases and J by 0 bases, leaving 7 bases between them. The CDR3 loop is CASSGGYSYEQYF. The CDR3 DNA is TGTGCCAGCAGCGGGGGCTACTCCTACGAGCAGTACTTC.

The chain employs TRBV28 and TRBJ2-7, with 7 bases that match TRBD1. Germline V gene lookup returns CDR1 MDHEN and CDR2 SYDVKM. The V gene end was trimmed by 5 bases and the J gene end by 4 bases; junction bases not matched to a gene: 17. This CDR3 has 17 amino acids. The CDR3 coding sequence is TGTGCCAGCAGTCCCTGGGGGCCCGGGACAGATGGATACGAGCAGTACTTC. This codes for CASSPWGPGTDGYEQYF.